Presented here are 18 T cell receptor beta chains from one specimen sequenced in a study of tumour-infiltrating T cells in Burkitt lymphoma. Produced via immunoSEQ multiplex PCR; TCRdb's table is partial and in-frame only. The table includes about a thousand clones, about 13% detected once. Sequencing was performed on tumor tissue. The receptors derive from a human donor with diffuse large B-cell lymphoma.

The V call is TRBV5-5, the J call TRBJ2-7, with 8 bases that match TRBD2. J lost 2 bases, V lost 4 bases, and 5 bases had no gene match. From germline, CDR1 is SGHKS and CDR2 YYEKEE (reference sequence). This CDR3 is built from 14 residues. CDR3 nucleotide sequence: TGTGCCAGCAGCCCCCGGGAGGGCGCCTACGAGCAGTACTTC. Translated: CASSPREGAYEQYF.

This clone was seen a few times. This chain links TRBV5-1 with TRBJ2-2; 10 bases map to TRBD1. The V and J ends lost 0 bases and 7 bases, in that order; junction bases with no gene match: 3. CDR1 SGHRS and CDR2 YFSETQ come from the germline V gene. This CDR3 has 15 amino acids. CDR3 loop: CASSLGDRGNGELFF. The CDR3 nucleotides are TGCGCCAGCAGCTTGGGGGACAGGGGAAACGGGGAGCTGTTTTTT.

This clone was found a few times. DNA for the CDR3: TGTGCCAGCAGCCCGGGGGGAGGGGGCGACACTGAAGCTTTCTTT. Its protein product is CASSPGGGGDTEAFF. The chain carries TRBV28 and TRBJ1-1, with 7 bases aligning to TRBD1. The V segment lost 6 bases and the J segment 3 bases; nucleotides outside the gene matches: 10. CDR1 is MDHEN, CDR2 SYDVKM, per germline. This CDR3 is built from 15 residues. Based on the CDR3 plus reference TRBV28 and TRBJ1-1, the full variable domain is DVKVTQSSRYLVKRTGEKVFLECVQDMDHENMFWYRQDPGLGLRLIYFSYDVKMKEKGDIPEGYSVSREKKERFSLILESASTNQTSMYLCASSPGGGGDTEAFFGQGTRLTVV.

This clone was recorded a few times. This chain connects TRBV2 to TRBJ2-7; D call uncertain. This CDR3 spans 12 amino acids. Trimming took off 5 bases at V and 3 bases at J, with 8 bases between the two ends. The germline V gene encodes CDR1 SNHLY and CDR2 FYNNEI. Written as DNA, the CDR3 is TGTGCCAGCAGTAGCTCGGGCTACGAGCAGTACTTC. Translating it yields CASSSSGYEQYF.

J is TRBJ2-7 and V is TRBV7-3, with unresolved D. CDR1 and CDR2 (germline): SGHTA, FQGTGA. The CDR3 contains 13 residues. The ends were cut back, 6 bases at V and 7 bases at J, with 16 bases in the middle. This CDR3 is CASSPDSAGEQYF. For the CDR3, the DNA is TGTGCCAGCAGTCCTGACTCCGCCGGTGAGCAGTACTTC. Complete variable domain (other parts from reference TRBV7-3 and TRBJ2-7): GAGVSQTPSNKVTEKGKYVELRCDPISGHTALYWYRQSLGQGPEFLIYFQGTGAADDSGLPNDRFFAVRPEGSVSTLKIQRTERGDSAVYLCASSPDSAGEQYFGPGTRLTVT.

Only a few counts were recorded for this clone. The chain employs TRBV27 and TRBJ2-7; D possibly uses TRBD1 or TRBD2 (5 bases each). V gave up 2 bases and J gave up 6 bases, with 11 bases separating them. Germline CDR1 reads MNHEY; CDR2 reads SMNVEV (reference sequence). The CDR3 has 13 amino acids. The CDR3 DNA sequence: TGTGCCAGCAGTTTAGGCTCAGGGACCGAGCAGTACTTC. Translation: CASSLGSGTEQYF.

The chain has TRBV19 and TRBJ2-7; TRBD1 agrees at 9 bases. The CDR3 totals 13 residues. J lost 5 bases, V lost 5 bases, and 4 bases had no gene match. Looked up from germline, CDR1 is LNHDA and CDR2 is SQIVND (reference sequence). The CDR3 nucleotides read TGTGCCAGTAGTCACAGGGGGCGTCACGAGCAGTACTTC. Translated, it gives CASSHRGRHEQYF.

DNA for the CDR3: TGTGCCAGCAGCCTCTGGGGTGGGACTAACAATGAGCAGTTCTTC. Its translation is CASSLWGGTNNEQFF. The V gene is TRBV9, the J gene TRBJ2-1; 7 bases agree with TRBD2. CDR3 length equals 15 residues. V lost 4 bases and J lost 5; bases outside the gene matches: 9. Germline loops: CDR1 SGDLS, CDR2 YYNGEE.

The CDR3 DNA is TGTGCCACCGGACAGGGCGGTCAGCCCCAGCATTTT. Amino acid sequence: CATGQGGQPQHF. This chain joins TRBV19 and TRBJ1-5, with 8 bases identical to TRBD1. CDR1 is LNHDA and CDR2 is SQIVND in the germline V gene (reference sequence). V shed 10 bases, J shed 6 bases, and the junction held 5 bases outside the gene matches. This CDR3 contains 12 residues. The full variable domain, completed using reference TRBV19 and TRBJ1-5, is DGGITQSPKYLFRKEGQNVTLSCEQNLNHDAMYWYRQDPGQGLRLIYYSQIVNDFQKGDIAEGYSVSREKKESFPLTVTSAQKNPTAFYLCATGQGGQPQHFGDGTRLSIL.

The table lists this clone with a few counts. The chain is built from TRBV4-1 and TRBJ1-4, with 7 bases matching TRBD1. V lost 1 base and J lost 5; bases outside the gene matches: 1. This CDR3 contains 14 residues. CDR1 and CDR2 from the germline V gene are MGHRA and YSYEKL. DNA of the CDR3: TGCGCCAGCAGCCAAGTCAGGGGGAATGAAAAACTGTTTTTT. Amino acids: CASSQVRGNEKLFF.

This chain connects TRBV28 to TRBJ2-7; D unresolved. V was trimmed by 4 bases and J by 4 bases, leaving 11 bases between them. Per the germline V gene, CDR1 is MDHEN and CDR2 is SYDVKM. The CDR3 spans 13 residues. Here the CDR3 DNA reads TGTGCCAGCAGTTCCGCGGTGGGGTACGAGCAGTACTTC. Translation gives CASSSAVGYEQYF.

Only a few counts were recorded for this clone. This sequence joins TRBV27 and TRBJ2-7; TRBD1 agrees at 8 bases. Germline CDR1 MNHEY, CDR2 SMNVEV (reference sequence). The CDR3 is 14 residues long. After removal of 3 bases from V and 3 bases from J, the junction contained 4 bases not matched to a gene. The CDR3 sequence is CASSLGRGLYEQYF. The CDR3 nucleotides read TGTGCCAGCAGTTTGGGCAGGGGGCTCTACGAGCAGTACTTC.

The chain has TRBV15 and TRBJ1-1; 10 positions match TRBD1. From germline, CDR1 is LNHNV and CDR2 YYDKDF (reference sequence). Trimming took 1 base from V and 11 from J; bases not matched to a gene: 4. The CDR3 covers 13 residues. CDR3 sequence (DNA): TGTGCCACCAGCAGAGGACAGGGGGCGGGGGCTTTCTTT. It codes for CATSRGQGAGAFF.

This chain joins TRBV5-1 and TRBJ2-7; D is unresolved. The CDR3 is made up of 14 amino acids. Germline assignment: CDR1 SGHRS and CDR2 YFSETQ. V was cut by 0 bases and J by 0 bases, with 7 bases left in between. In DNA, the CDR3 is TGCGCCAGCAGCTTGGTTGGCACCTCCTACGAGCAGTACTTC. It encodes CASSLVGTSYEQYF. Supplemented by reference TRBV5-1 and TRBJ2-7, the full variable domain reads KAGVTQTPRYLIKTRGQQVTLSCSPISGHRSVSWYQQTPGQGLQFLFEYFSETQRNKGNFPGRFSGRQFSNSRSEMNVSTLELGDSALYLCASSLVGTSYEQYFGPGTRLTVT.

This clone occurred a few times. The CDR3 here is CASSPRDGPNYGYTF. In DNA form, the CDR3 reads TGTGCCAGCAGTCCGCGGGACGGCCCTAACTATGGCTACACCTTC. V and J are TRBV6-4 and TRBJ1-2; D is possibly TRBD1 (5 bases). CDR1 and CDR2 from the germline V gene are MRHNA and SNTAGT. The CDR3 covers 15 residues. V shed 5 bases and J shed 0 bases, with 13 bases lying between them.

The chain links TRBV27 to TRBJ2-7; 7 nucleotides line up with TRBD1. The length of the CDR3 is 13 residues. The junction had 4 bases not matched to a gene; V was cut back by 5 bases and J by 3 bases. The germline V gene has CDR1 MNHEY and CDR2 SMNVEV (reference sequence). In DNA form, the CDR3 reads TGTGCCAGCAGTCCGGGACAGATCTACGAGCAGTACTTC. The encoded protein is CASSPGQIYEQYF.

This chain uses TRBV28 with TRBJ2-7; no clear D. V dropped 6 bases and J dropped 0 bases, with 21 bases sitting between them. The CDR3 is 17 amino acids. CDR1 and CDR2 (germline): MDHEN, SYDVKM. CDR3 in DNA: TGTGCCAGCAGCGCAGATTCCCTGGACGGGCCCTCCTACGAGCAGTACTTC. Encoded protein: CASSADSLDGPSYEQYF.

The rearrangement joins TRBV6-6 to TRBJ2-7, with D perhaps TRBD2 (6 bases). The germline V and J ends were trimmed by 0 bases and 5 bases, with 11 bases remaining between them. Per germline, CDR1 MNHNY and CDR2 SVGAGI (reference sequence). CDR3 length equals 14 residues. The CDR3 is CASSYSAGRHEQYF. The CDR3 nucleotides are TGTGCCAGCAGTTACTCGGCAGGGAGGCACGAGCAGTACTTC.